This T cell receptor (beta chain) stems from a study of shared clonotypes between healthy human individuals. Details on this clone: What it binds is not known.

Germline CDR1 and CDR2: SNHLY and FYNNEI. This CDR3 has 18 residues. V lost 3 bases to trimming and J lost 4 bases; unmatched junction nucleotides: 14. Sequencing was performed with immunoSEQ multiplex PCR; in TCRdb, only in-frame clones are kept and a portion is missing. The table lists millions of clones, 85% to 95% of them singletons, with 0.13% in the top ten. Study observations and caveats: Clonotype sharing among donors likely depends on sequencing depth.

This sequence joins TRBV2 and TRBJ2-3; 9 bases match TRBD2. The sample taken for sequencing was naive CD4+ T cells sorted from blood. Indicated subset: CD45RA+ positively selected. The sequence was obtained from a young man in good health. The CDR3 nucleotides read TGTGCCAGCAGTGAGATAGCTAGCGGGATTCAGGGGGCAGATACGCAGTATTTT. Residues: CASSEIASGIQGADTQYF.